Detailed here is one TCR beta chain. Trimming cost V 1 base and J 7 bases, with 13 bases left between them. The germline V gene encodes CDR1 SGHTA and CDR2 FQGNSA. The CDR3 spans 14 residues. The sample belongs to a study of blood T cell repertoires in COVID-19. Study-level information: Sites in the United States, Italy and Spain provided acute and convalescent COVID-19 samples. Sample material is recorded as cDNA or gDNA derived from T cells, B-cell-depleted T cells, or PBMCs.

Clones were read by immunoSEQ multiplex PCR, and TCRdb kept only the in-frame ones, dropping some. This sample carries under 250,000 clones, roughly 86% of them seen once, and the ten largest clones take 1.5% to 2%. This chain uses TRBV7-2 with TRBJ1-1, with D perhaps matching TRBD1 (6 bases). Input material: peripheral blood. This receptor was obtained from a woman aged 60-75 years who had recovered from COVID-19. CDR3 region: CASSLGNRVNEAFF. The CDR3 DNA sequence: TGTGCCAGCAGCTTAGGCAACAGGGTCAATGAAGCTTTCTTT. The complete variable domain, with remaining parts taken from reference TRBV7-2 and TRBJ1-1, reads GAGVSQSPSNKVTEKGKDVELRCDPISGHTALYWYRQSLGQGLEFLIYFQGNSAPDKSGLPSDRFSAERTGGSVSTLTIQRTQQEDSAVYLCASSLGNRVNEAFFGQGTRLTVV.